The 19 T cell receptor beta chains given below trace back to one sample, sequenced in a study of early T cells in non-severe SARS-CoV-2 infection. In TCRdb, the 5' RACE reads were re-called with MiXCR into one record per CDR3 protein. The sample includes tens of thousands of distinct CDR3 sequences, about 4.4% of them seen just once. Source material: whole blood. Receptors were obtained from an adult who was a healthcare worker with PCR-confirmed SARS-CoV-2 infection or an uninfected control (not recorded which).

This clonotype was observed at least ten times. The CDR3 spells CASREQIQGADEQYF. CDR3 sequence (DNA): TGTGCCAGCAGGGAACAGATACAGGGAGCCGACGAGCAGTACTTC. V usage is TRBV6-1 and J usage is TRBJ2-7; weak D call: TRBD1 (6 bases). The germline V and J ends were trimmed by 6 bases and 5 bases, with 20 bases remaining between them. The CDR3 is 15 amino acids. Germline V gene sequence: CDR1 MNHNS, CDR2 SASEGT.

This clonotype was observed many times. The CDR3 reads CASSFGPSGNEQFF. For the CDR3, the DNA is TGTGCCAGCAGCTTTGGGCCATCAGGTAATGAGCAGTTCTTC. V gene TRBV7-2 combines with J gene TRBJ2-1, with D hard to call. Trimming cost V 3 bases and J 7 bases, with 13 bases left between them. Per the germline V gene, CDR1 is SGHTA and CDR2 is FQGNSA. The CDR3 contains 14 residues.

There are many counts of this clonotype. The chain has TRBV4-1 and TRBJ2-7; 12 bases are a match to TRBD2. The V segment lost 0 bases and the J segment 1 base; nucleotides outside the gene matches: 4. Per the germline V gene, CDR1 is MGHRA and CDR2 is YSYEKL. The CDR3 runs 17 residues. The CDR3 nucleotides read TGCGCCAGCAGCCAAGAAGAGGGGACTAGCGGGTCCTACGAGCAGTACTTC. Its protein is CASSQEEGTSGSYEQYF.

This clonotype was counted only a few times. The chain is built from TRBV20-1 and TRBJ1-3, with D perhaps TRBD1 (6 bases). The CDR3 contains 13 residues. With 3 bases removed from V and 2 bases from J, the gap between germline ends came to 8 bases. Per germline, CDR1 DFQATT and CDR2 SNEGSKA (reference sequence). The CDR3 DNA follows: TGCAGTGCTAGCTCAGGGGCTGGAAACACCATATATTTT. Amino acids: CSASSGAGNTIYF.

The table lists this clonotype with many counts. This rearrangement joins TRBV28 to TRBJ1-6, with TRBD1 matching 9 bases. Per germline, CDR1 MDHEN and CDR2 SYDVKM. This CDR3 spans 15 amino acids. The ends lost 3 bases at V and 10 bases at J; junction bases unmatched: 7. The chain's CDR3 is CASSFPGTGRSPLHF. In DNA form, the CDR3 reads TGTGCCAGCAGTTTCCCCGGGACAGGGAGGTCACCCCTCCACTTT.

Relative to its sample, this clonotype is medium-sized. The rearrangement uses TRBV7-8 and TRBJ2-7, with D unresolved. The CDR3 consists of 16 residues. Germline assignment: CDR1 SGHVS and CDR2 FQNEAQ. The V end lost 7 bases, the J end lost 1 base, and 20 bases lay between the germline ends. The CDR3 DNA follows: TGTGCCAGCATTCCCCCTGACACCCAGACTTCCTACGAGCAGTACTTC. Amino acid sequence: CASIPPDTQTSYEQYF.

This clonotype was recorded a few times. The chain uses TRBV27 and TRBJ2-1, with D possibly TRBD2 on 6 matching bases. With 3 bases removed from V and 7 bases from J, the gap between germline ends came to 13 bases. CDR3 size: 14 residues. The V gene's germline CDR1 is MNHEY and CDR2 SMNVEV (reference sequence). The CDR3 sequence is CASSLISGGNEQFF. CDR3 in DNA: TGTGCCAGCAGTTTGATTAGCGGAGGGAATGAGCAGTTCTTC.

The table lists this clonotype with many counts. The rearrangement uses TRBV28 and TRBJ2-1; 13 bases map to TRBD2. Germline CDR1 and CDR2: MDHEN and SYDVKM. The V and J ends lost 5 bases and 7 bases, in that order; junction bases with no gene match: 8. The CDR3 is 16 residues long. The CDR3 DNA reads TGTGCCAGCAGTCCCTCCGGGACTAGCGGGATGAATGAGCAGTTCTTC. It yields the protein CASSPSGTSGMNEQFF.

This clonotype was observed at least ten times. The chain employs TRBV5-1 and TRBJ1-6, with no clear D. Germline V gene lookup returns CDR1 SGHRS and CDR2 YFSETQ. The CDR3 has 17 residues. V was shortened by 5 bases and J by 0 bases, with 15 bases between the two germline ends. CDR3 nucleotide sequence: TGCGCCAGCAGTCGTCAAGAGACGGGCTCCTATAATTCACCCCTCCACTTT. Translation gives CASSRQETGSYNSPLHF.

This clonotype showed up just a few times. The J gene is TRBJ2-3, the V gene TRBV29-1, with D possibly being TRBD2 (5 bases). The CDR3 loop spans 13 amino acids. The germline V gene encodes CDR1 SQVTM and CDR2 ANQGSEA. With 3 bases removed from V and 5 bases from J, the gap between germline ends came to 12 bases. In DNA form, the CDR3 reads TGCAGCGTTGAGGCGGGTGCCCAAGATACGCAGTATTTT. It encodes CSVEAGAQDTQYF.

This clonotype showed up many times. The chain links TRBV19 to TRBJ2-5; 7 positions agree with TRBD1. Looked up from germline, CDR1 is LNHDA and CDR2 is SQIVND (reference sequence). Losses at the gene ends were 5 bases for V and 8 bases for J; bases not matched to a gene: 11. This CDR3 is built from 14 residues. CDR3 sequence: CASSPRQGQVTQYF. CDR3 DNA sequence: TGTGCCAGTAGTCCCCGACAGGGTCAAGTTACCCAGTACTTC.

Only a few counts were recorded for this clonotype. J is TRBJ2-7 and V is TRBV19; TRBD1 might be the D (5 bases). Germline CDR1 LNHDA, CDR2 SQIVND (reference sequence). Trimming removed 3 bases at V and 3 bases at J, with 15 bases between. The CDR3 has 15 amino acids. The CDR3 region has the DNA TGTGCCAGTAGTATCGACCCCGACAGCATCTACGAGCAGTACTTC. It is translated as CASSIDPDSIYEQYF.

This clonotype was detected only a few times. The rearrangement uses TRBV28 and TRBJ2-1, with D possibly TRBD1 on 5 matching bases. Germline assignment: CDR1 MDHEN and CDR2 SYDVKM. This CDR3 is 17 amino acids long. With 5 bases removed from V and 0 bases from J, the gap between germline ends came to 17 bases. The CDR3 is CASSPPLGAASYNEQFF. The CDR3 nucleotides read TGTGCCAGCAGTCCCCCTCTAGGGGCCGCCTCCTACAATGAGCAGTTCTTC.

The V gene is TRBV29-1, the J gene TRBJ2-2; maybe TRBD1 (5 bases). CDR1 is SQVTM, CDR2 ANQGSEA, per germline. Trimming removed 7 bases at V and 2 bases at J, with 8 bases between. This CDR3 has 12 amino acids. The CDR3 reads CSARTNTGELFF. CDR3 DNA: TGCAGCGCTCGGACAAACACCGGGGAGCTGTTTTTT.

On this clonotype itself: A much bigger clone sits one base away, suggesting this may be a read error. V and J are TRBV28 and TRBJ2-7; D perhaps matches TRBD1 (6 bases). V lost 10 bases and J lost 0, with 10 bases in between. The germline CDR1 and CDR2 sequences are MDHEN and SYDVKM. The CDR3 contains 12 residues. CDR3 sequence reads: CANREASYEQYF. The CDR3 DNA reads TGTGCCAACAGGGAAGCCTCCTACGAGCAGTACTTC.

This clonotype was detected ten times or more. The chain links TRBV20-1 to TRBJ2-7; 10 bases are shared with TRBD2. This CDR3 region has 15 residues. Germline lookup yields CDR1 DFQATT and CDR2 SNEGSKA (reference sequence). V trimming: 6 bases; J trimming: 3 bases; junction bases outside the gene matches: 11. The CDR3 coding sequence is TGCAGTGCCCGGACTAGCGGTCGAAGAGTCTACGAGCAGTACTTC. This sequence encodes CSARTSGRRVYEQYF.

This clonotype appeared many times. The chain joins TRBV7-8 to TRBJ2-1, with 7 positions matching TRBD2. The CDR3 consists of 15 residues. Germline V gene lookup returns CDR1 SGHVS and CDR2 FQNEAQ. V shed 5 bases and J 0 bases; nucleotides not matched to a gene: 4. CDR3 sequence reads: CASSPTSASYNEQFF. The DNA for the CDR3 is TGTGCCAGCAGCCCCACTAGCGCCTCCTACAATGAGCAGTTCTTC.

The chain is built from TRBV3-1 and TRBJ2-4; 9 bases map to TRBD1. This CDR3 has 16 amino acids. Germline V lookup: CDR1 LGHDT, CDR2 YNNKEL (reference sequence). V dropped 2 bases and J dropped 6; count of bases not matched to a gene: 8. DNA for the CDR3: TGTGCCAGCAGCCAATGGGGACAGGGAGAGGGAAACATTCAGTACTTC. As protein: CASSQWGQGEGNIQYF.

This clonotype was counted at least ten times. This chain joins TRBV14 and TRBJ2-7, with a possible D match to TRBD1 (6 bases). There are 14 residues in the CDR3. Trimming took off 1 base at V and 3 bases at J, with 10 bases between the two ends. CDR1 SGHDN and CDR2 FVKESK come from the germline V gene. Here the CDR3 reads CASSQGDIFYEQYF. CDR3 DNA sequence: TGTGCCAGCAGCCAAGGGGACATTTTCTACGAGCAGTACTTC.